This T cell receptor beta chain appears in the sequencing data of a study of blood T cells in healthy people across ages. Alongside a J-beta primer mix, a sample-barcoded 5' primer served in a second PCR lasting roughly 7 to 11 cycles. Through a template-switch adaptor with 12 random nucleotides, each cDNA molecule received a tag. In TCRdb, the 5' RACE reads were re-called with MiXCR into one record per CDR3 protein. The data contain 600,000 to 1,000,000 distinct CDR3 sequences, 55% to 70% of them seen just once; the ten biggest clones take up roughly 22%. In this sample, this clonotype turned up a few times. Germline CDR1 is MNHEY and CDR2 is SMNVEV (reference sequence). This CDR3 is built from 14 residues. The V end was cut by 4 bases, the J end by 5 bases, with 14 bases between.

The rearrangement links TRBV27 to TRBJ2-5; D is undetermined. The sequenced sample was blood. The receptor was derived from a man younger than 45 in good health. The CDR3 DNA reads as TGTGCCAGCAGTTCCGACACCGACGGGGAGACCCAGTACTTC. It specifies CASSSDTDGETQYF.